The clone carrying this TCR beta chain came up a few times. The antigen is undetermined. The CDR3 end lies 3 residues beyond the end of the read and is filled in from the germline J gene. Per the germline V gene, CDR1 is SGHTA and CDR2 is FQGTGA. This CDR3 has 14 residues. V was clipped by 9 bases and J by 1 base; unmatched bases: 7. This sample is drawn from a study of T cell clonality in common variable immunodeficiency. Findings of the study overall: Reportedly, TCR beta sequences from common variable immunodeficiency showed fewer deletions and N-nucleotide insertions.

Clones were sequenced by immunoSEQ multiplex PCR, and TCRdb holds only the in-frame ones, with some missing. This sample comprises around 13,000 clones, none seen once only. J is TRBJ1-1 and V is TRBV7-3, with 8 bases that match TRBD1. This clonotype originated in a human donor with common variable immunodeficiency. The specimen sequenced was peripheral blood mononuclear cells. The CDR3: CARDREPPNTEAFF. The CDR3 DNA, read in part, is TGTGCCAGGGACAGGGAGCCTCCGAACACTGAA.